This TCR beta chain was sequenced in a study of shared clonotypes between healthy human individuals. Study in general: Aged between 18 and 49, the donors were a couple of women and a few men.

Points from the study as a whole: An effect of sequencing depth on clonotype sharing among donors was expected. Naive subsets, compared against memory subsets, generally had larger estimated richness values.

Remarks on this clone: Antigen unknown.

Every immunoSEQ plate was one replicate of a subset's evenly spread DNA. Repertoires were generated with immunoSEQ multiplex PCR, while TCRdb's copy carries only in-frame clones and drops some. The table includes some 1.4 million clones, roughly 96% detected once. CDR1 is SGHTS and CDR2 is YDEGEE in the germline V gene. This CDR3 spans 13 amino acids. With 1 base removed from V and 7 bases from J, the gap between germline ends came to 9 bases. The sequence came from a man aged 30 to 45 in good health. This chain joins TRBV5-8 and TRBJ1-5; D is undetermined. Sequenced sample: naive CD4+ T cells sorted from blood. Subset: CD45RA+ positively selected. CDR3 nucleotide sequence: TGTGCCAGCAGCTTGCAGTTTGGGCAGCCCCAGCATTTT. Protein: CASSLQFGQPQHF.